This T cell receptor beta chain was sequenced for a study of T cell responses to AZD1222 COVID-19 vaccine. TCRdb's table, derived via immunoSEQ multiplex PCR, lists solely in-frame clones and lacks some. Among more than 140,000 clones listed, approximately 88% were seen once. The source was peripheral blood, collected on day 0 of MenACWY control vaccination. This TCR was recovered from an adult in good health.

The CDR3 DNA sequence: TGCAGCGTTGTTTGGGGTCTACGTCAAGAGGGGGCGGACACTGAAGCTTTCTTT. It translates to CSVVWGLRQEGADTEAFF. The chain is built from TRBV29-1 and TRBJ1-1; 7 positions match TRBD1. CDR1 is SQVTM, CDR2 ANQGSEA, per germline. The CDR3 contains 18 residues. With 4 bases clipped from V and 3 bases from J, the junction kept 20 bases outside the gene matches.